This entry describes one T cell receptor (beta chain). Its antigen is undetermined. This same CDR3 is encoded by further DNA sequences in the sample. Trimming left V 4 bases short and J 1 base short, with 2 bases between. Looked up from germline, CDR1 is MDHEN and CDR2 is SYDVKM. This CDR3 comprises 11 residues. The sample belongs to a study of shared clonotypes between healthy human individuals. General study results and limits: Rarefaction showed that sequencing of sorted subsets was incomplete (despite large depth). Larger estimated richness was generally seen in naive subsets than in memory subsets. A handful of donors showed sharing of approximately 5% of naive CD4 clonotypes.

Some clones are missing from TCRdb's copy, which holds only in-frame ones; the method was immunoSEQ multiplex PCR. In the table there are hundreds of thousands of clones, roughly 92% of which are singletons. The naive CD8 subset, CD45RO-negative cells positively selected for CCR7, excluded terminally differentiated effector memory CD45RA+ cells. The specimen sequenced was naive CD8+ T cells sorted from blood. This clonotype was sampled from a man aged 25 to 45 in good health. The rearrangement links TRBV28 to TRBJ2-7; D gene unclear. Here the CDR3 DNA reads TGTGCCAGCAGTTATTCCTACGAGCAGTACTTC. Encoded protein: CASSYSYEQYF.